The source of this TCR beta chain is a study of Graves' ophthalmopathy and Graves' hyperthyroidism. Study-wide points: With 70.59% sensitivity and 72% to 85% specificity, the model predicted ophthalmopathy progression. Detected in blood as well were most expanded thyroid clonotypes with frequency above 0.001.

Amplified material comprised TCR beta CDR3 regions derived from RNA transcripts. Following a first-round RT-PCR that used HTBI primers, a second-round multiplex PCR was carried out. TCRdb itself ran the multiplex PCR reads through MiXCR, one entry per CDR3 protein. This sample yields 1 million to 1.3 million distinct CDR3 sequences, of which about 36% are seen a single time; around 10% belongs to the top ten. This clonotype was seen ten or more times. The antigen remains unidentified. The CDR3 totals 12 residues. The germline V and J ends were trimmed by 3 bases and 7 bases, with 7 bases remaining between them. Per the germline V gene, CDR1 is SEHNR and CDR2 is FQNEAQ (reference sequence).

The receptor was isolated from an adult man with Graves' hyperthyroidism. V and J are TRBV7-9 and TRBJ1-5; D ambiguous. Sample: peripheral blood or thyroid tissue (not recorded which). As DNA, the CDR3 is TGTGCCAGCAGCTTTTTGGACCAGCCCCAGCATTTT. It yields the protein CASSFLDQPQHF.